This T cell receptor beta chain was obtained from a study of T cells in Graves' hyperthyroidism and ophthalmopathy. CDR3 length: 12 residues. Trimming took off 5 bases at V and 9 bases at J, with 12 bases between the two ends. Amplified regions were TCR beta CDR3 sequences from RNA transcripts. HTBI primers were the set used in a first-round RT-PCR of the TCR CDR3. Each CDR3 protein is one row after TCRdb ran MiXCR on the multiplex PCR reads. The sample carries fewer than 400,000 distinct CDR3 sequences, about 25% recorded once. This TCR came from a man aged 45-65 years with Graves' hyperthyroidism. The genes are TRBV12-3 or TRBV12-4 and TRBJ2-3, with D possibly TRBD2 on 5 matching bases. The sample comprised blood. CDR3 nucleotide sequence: TGTGCCAGCAGTCCCGAGGGTAGGACGCAGTATTTT. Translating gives CASSPEGRTQYF.